This T cell receptor (beta chain) stems from a study of blood T cell repertoires in COVID-19. Study in general: Material from acute and convalescent COVID-19 was sourced from the United States, Italy and Spain. PBMCs, B-cell-depleted T cells, or T cells were the source of the cDNA or gDNA that made up the material.

The CDR3 sequence is 16 residues long. Per the germline V gene, CDR1 is SGHRS and CDR2 is YFSETQ. Trimming took off 5 bases at V and 0 bases at J, with 17 bases between the two ends. Methods used by the authors: The authors estimated nucleated cell counts from reference gene primer amplification. Clones were read by immunoSEQ multiplex PCR, and TCRdb kept only the in-frame ones, dropping some. For V, J and clone size, that table is used; D and trimming come from the DNA. This table has 24,000 or so clones, 65% to 90% appearing once. The clonotype comes from a woman aged 80 or older with acute or convalescent COVID-19. The V gene is TRBV5-1, the J gene TRBJ1-1; possible D gene TRBD1, 6 bases. The material sequenced was peripheral blood. The CDR3 spells CASRVRGIGMNTEAFF. The CDR3 DNA is TGCGCCAGCAGAGTGAGGGGGATTGGCATGAACACTGAAGCTTTCTTT. The variable domain in full, completed from reference TRBV5-1 and TRBJ1-1, reads KAGVTQTPRYLIKTRGQQVTLSCSPISGHRSVSWYQQTPGQGLQFLFEYFSETQRNKGNFPGRFSGRQFSNSRSEMNVSTLELGDSALYLCASRVRGIGMNTEAFFGQGTRLTVV.